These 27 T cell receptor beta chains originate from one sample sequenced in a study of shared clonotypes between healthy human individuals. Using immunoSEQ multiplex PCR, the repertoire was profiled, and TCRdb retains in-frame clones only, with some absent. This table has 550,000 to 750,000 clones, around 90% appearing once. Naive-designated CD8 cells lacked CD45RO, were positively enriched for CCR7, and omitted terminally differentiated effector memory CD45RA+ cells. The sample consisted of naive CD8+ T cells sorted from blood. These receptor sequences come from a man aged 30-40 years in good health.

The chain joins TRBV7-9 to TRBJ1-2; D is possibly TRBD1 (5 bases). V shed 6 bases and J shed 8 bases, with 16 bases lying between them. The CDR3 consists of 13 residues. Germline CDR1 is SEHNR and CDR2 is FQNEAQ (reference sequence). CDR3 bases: TGTGCCAGCAGAGCAGGGACGGTATGGGGCTACACCTTC. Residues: CASRAGTVWGYTF.

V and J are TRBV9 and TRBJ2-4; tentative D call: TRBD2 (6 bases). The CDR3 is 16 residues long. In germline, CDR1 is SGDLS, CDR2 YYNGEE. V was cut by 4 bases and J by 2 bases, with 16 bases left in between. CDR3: CASSSDGGSSKNIQYF. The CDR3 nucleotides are TGTGCCAGCAGCTCAGACGGGGGAAGTTCCAAAAACATTCAGTACTTC.

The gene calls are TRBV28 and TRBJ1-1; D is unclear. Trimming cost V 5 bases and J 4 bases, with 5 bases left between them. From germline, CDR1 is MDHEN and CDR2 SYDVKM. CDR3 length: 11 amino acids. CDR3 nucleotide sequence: TGTGCCAGCAGTCTGACCACTGAAGCTTTCTTT. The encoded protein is CASSLTTEAFF.

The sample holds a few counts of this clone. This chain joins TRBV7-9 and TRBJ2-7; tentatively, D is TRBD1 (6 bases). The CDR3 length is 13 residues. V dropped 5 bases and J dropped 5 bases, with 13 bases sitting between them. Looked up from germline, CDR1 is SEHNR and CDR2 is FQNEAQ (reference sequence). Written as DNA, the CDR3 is TGTGCCAGCAGCACACAGGGACCGGACGAGCAGTACTTC. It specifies CASSTQGPDEQYF.

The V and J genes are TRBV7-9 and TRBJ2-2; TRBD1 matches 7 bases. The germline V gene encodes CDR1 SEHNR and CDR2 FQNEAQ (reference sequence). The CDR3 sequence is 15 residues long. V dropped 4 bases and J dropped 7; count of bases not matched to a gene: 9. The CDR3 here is CASSSPDRAGGELFF. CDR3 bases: TGTGCCAGCAGCTCCCCCGACAGGGCGGGCGGGGAGCTGTTTTTT.

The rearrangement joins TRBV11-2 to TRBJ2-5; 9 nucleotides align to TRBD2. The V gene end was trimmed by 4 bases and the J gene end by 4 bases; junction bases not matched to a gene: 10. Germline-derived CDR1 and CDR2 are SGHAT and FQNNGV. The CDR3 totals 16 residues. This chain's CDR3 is CASSSIAGVEGETQYF. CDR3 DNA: TGTGCCAGCAGCTCCATAGCGGGAGTAGAAGGAGAGACCCAGTACTTC.

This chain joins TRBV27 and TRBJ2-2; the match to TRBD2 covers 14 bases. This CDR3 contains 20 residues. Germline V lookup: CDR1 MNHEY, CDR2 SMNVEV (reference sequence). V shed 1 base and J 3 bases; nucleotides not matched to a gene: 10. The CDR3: CASSLYPLTSGRADTGELFF. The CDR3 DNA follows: TGTGCCAGCAGTTTATACCCTCTGACTAGCGGGAGGGCCGACACCGGGGAGCTGTTTTTT.

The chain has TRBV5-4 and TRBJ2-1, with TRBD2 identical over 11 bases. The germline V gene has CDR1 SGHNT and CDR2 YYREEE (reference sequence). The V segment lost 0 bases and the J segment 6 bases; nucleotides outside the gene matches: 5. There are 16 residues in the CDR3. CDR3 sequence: CASSLAGLAARNEQFF. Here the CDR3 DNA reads TGTGCCAGCAGCTTGGCGGGACTAGCGGCTCGCAATGAGCAGTTCTTC.

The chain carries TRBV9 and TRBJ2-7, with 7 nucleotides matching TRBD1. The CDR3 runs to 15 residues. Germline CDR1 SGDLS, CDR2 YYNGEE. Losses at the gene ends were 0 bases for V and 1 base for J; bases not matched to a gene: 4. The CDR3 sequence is CASSVAAGGSYEQYF. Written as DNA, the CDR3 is TGTGCCAGCAGCGTAGCGGCAGGGGGATCCTACGAGCAGTACTTC.

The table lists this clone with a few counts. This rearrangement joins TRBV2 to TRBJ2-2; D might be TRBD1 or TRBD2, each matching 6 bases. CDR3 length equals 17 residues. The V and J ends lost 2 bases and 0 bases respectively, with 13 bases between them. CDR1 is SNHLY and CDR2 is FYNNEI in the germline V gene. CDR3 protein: CASSEQVRGPNTGELFF. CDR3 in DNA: TGTGCCAGCAGTGAACAAGTTCGGGGGCCGAACACCGGGGAGCTGTTTTTT.

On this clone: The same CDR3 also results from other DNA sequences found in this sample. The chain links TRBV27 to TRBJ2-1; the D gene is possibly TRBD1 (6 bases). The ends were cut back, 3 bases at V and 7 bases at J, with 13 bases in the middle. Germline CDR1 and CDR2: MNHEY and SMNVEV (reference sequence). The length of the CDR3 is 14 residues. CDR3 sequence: CASSFLGARNEQFF. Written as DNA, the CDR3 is TGTGCCAGCAGTTTCTTGGGGGCGAGGAATGAGCAGTTCTTC.

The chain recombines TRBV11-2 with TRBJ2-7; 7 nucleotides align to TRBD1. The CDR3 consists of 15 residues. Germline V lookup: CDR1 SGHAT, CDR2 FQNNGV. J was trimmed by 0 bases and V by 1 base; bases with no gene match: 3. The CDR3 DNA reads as TGTGCCAGCAGCTTAGGGGCAGGGGGCTCCTACGAGCAGTACTTC. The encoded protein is CASSLGAGGSYEQYF.

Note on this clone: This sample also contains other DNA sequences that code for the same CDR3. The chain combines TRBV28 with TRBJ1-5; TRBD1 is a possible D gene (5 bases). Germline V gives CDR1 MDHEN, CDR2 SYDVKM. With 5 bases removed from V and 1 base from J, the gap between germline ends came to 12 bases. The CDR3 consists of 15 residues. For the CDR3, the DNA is TGTGCCAGCAGTCTATTGGGGGGGAGCAATCAGCCCCAGCATTTT. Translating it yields CASSLLGGSNQPQHF.

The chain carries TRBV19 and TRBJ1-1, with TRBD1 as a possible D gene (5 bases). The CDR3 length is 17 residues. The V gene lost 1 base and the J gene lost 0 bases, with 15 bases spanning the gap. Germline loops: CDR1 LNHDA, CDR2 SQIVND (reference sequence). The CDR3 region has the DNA TGTGCCAGTAGTATAGGGGACGACGGGGCTATGAACACTGAAGCTTTCTTT. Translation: CASSIGDDGAMNTEAFF.

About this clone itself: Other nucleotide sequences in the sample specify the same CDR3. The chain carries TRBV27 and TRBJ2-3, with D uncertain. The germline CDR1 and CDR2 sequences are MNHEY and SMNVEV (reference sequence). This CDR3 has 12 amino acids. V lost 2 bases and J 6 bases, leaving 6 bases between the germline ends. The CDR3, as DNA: TGTGCCAGCAGTTTACCGGCCGATACGCAGTATTTT. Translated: CASSLPADTQYF.

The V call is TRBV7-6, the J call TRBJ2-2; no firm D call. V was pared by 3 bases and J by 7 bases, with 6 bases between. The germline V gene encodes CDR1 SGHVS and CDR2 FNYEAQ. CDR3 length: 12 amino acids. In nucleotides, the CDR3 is TGTGCCAGCAGCTTCCTTGGCGGGGAGCTGTTTTTT. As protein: CASSFLGGELFF.

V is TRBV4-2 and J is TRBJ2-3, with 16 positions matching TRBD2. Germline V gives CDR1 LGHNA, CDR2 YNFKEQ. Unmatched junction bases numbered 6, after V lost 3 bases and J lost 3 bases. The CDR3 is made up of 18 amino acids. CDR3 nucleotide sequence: TGTGCCAGCAGCCAGGGACTAGCGGGAGGGCCCGGTACAGATACGCAGTATTTT. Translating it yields CASSQGLAGGPGTDTQYF.

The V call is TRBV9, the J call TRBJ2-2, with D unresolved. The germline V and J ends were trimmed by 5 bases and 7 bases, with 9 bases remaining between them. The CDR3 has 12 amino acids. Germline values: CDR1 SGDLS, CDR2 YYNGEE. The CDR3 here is CASSPHSGELFF. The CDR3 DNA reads TGTGCCAGCAGTCCGCATAGCGGGGAGCTGTTTTTT.

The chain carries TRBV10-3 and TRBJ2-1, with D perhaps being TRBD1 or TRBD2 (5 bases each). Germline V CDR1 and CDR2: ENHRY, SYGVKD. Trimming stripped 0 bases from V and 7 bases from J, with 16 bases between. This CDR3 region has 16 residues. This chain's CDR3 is CAISESRGRGINEQFF. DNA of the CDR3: TGTGCCATCAGTGAGTCGAGGGGTCGTGGAATTAATGAGCAGTTCTTC.

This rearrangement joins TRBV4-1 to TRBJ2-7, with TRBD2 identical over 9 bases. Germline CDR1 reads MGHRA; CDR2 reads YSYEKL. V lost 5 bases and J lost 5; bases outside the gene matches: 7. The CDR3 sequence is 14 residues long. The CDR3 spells CASSGAGGSHEQYF. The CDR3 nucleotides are TGCGCCAGCAGCGGCGCGGGAGGGTCCCACGAGCAGTACTTC.

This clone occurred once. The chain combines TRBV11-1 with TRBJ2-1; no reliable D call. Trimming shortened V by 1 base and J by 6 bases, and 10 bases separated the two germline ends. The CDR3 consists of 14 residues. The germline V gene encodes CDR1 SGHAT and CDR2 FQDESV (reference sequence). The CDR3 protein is CASSLVGFVNEQFF. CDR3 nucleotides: TGTGCCAGCAGCTTAGTAGGGTTCGTCAATGAGCAGTTCTTC.

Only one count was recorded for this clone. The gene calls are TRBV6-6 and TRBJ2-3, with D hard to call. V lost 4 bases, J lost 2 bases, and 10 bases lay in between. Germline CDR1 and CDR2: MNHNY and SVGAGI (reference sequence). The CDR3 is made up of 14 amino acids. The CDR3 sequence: CASSLDRSTDTQYF. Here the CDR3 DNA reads TGTGCCAGCAGTTTGGACCGCTCCACAGATACGCAGTATTTT.

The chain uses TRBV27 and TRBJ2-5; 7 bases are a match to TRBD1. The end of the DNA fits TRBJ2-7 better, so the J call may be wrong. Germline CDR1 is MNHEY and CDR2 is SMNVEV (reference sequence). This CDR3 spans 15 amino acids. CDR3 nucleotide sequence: TGTGCCAGCCAGACCGGAGGACAGGCTCTGTACGAGCAGTACTTC. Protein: CASQTGGQALYEQYF.

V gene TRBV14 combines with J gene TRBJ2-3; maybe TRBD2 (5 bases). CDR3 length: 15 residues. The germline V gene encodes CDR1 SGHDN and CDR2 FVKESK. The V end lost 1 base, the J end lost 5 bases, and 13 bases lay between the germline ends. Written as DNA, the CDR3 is TGTGCCAGCAGCCAAGGAACTAGTCACAGAGATACGCAGTATTTT. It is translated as CASSQGTSHRDTQYF.

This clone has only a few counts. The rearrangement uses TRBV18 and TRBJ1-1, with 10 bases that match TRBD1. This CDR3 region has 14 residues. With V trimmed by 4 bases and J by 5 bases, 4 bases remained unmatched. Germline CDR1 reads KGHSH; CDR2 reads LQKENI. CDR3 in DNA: TGTGCCAGCTCACTCGGGACAGGGGTGACTGAAGCTTTCTTT. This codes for CASSLGTGVTEAFF. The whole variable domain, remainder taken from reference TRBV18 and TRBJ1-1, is NAGVMQNPRHLVRRRGQEARLRCSPMKGHSHVYWYRQLPEEGLKFMVYLQKENIIDESGMPKERFSAEFPKEGPSILRIQQVVRGDSAAYFCASSLGTGVTEAFFGQGTRLTVV.

The CDR3 region has the DNA TGTGCCTTTGACAGGGGTACCAAAAACATTCAGTACTTC. It encodes CAFDRGTKNIQYF. V gene TRBV30 combines with J gene TRBJ2-4; TRBD1 aligns across 8 bases. The V gene's germline CDR1 is GTSNPN and CDR2 SVGIG (reference sequence). With V trimmed by 7 bases and J by 2 bases, 4 bases remained unmatched. The CDR3 runs to 13 residues.

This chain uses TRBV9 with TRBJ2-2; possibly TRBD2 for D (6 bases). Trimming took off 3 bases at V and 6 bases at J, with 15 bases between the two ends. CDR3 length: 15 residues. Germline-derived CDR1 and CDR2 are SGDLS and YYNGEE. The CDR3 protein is CASSAREFGAGELFF. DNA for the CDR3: TGTGCCAGCAGCGCTCGGGAGTTTGGCGCCGGGGAGCTGTTTTTT.